The 20 T cell receptor beta chains reported below all come from one sample, sequenced in a study of blood T cell repertoires in COVID-19. Assay: immunoSEQ multiplex PCR; the TCRdb copy retains only in-frame clones and omits some. Seen here are about 100,000 clones, 69% observed once, and the top ten hold approximately 5.9%. Sequenced sample: peripheral blood. These receptor sequences come from a man of 80 years or more with acute or convalescent COVID-19.

Many counts were recorded for this clone. The genes are TRBV2 and TRBJ1-4, with 8 bases that match TRBD1. The CDR3 sequence is 14 residues long. Germline V gene sequence: CDR1 SNHLY, CDR2 FYNNEI. Unmatched junction bases numbered 9, after V lost 4 bases and J lost 11 bases. CDR3 in amino acids: CASSVSQTGAKLFF. CDR3 sequence (DNA): TGTGCCAGCAGTGTAAGCCAGACAGGGGCCAAACTGTTTTTT.

The chain uses TRBV5-8 and TRBJ2-2, with 14 bases that match TRBD2. The V and J ends lost 3 bases and 5 bases, in that order; junction bases with no gene match: 3. Germline V gives CDR1 SGHTS, CDR2 YDEGEE. CDR3 length equals 16 residues. The CDR3, as DNA: TGTGCCAGCAGCTGGACTAGCGGGAGGTTTACCGGGGAGCTGTTTTTT. Its translation is CASSWTSGRFTGELFF. Supplemented by reference TRBV5-8 and TRBJ2-2, the full variable domain reads EAGVTQSPTHLIKTRGQQATLRCSPISGHTSVYWYQQALGLGLQFLLWYDEGEERNRGNFPPRFSGRQFPNYSSELNVNALELEDSALYLCASSWTSGRFTGELFFGEGSRLTVL.

This clone was recorded once. The rearrangement links TRBV3-1 (or the pseudogene TRBV3-2) to TRBJ2-2; 8 nucleotides line up with TRBD1. The CDR3 is 19 residues long. The germline gives CDR1 LGHDT, CDR2 YNNKEL (reference sequence). Losses at the gene ends were 3 bases for V and 4 bases for J; bases not matched to a gene: 16. Here the CDR3 reads CASSHIDALVQGGTGELFF. The CDR3 DNA sequence: TGTGCCAGCAGCCACATAGATGCGCTGGTACAGGGGGGCACCGGGGAGCTGTTTTTT.

In this sample, this clone turned up a few times. The chain is built from TRBV28 and TRBJ2-2, with a weak D call TRBD1 (8 bases). The CDR3 spans 16 residues. CDR1 and CDR2 from the germline V gene are MDHEN and SYDVKM. V was clipped by 4 bases and J by 6 bases, with 18 bases between them. DNA for the CDR3: TGTGCCAGCAGTTCTAACAGGGGGGGGAGACCCGGGGAGCTGTTTTTT. Translating gives CASSSNRGGRPGELFF.

This clone is termed medium-sized (0.01 to 0.1%). The chain links TRBV7-3 to TRBJ2-1, with TRBD1 matching 7 bases. The ends lost 5 bases at V and 3 bases at J; junction bases unmatched: 10. Germline values: CDR1 SGHTA, CDR2 FQGTGA. The CDR3 is made up of 16 amino acids. CDR3 DNA: TGTGCCAGCAGCACCGAGACAGGGACGCTCTACAATGAGCAGTTCTTC. Encoded protein: CASSTETGTLYNEQFF.

The rearrangement uses TRBV19 and TRBJ2-3, with D maybe TRBD1 (6 bases). CDR1 is LNHDA and CDR2 is SQIVND in the germline V gene (reference sequence). The V end was cut by 5 bases, the J end by 5 bases, with 23 bases between. The CDR3 spans 17 residues. CDR3 amino acids: CASSRRTEGPSLDTQYF. The CDR3 region has the DNA TGTGCCAGTAGTCGAAGGACAGAGGGACCTTCTCTAGATACGCAGTATTTT.

This clone was counted between two and nine times. This chain links TRBV3-1 (or the pseudogene TRBV3-2) with TRBJ1-4, with 8 bases lining up with TRBD1. The CDR3 is 15 amino acids. The V gene end was trimmed by 1 base and the J gene end by 8 bases; junction bases not matched to a gene: 6. Germline loops: CDR1 LGHDT, CDR2 YNNKEL (reference sequence). The CDR3 region has the DNA TGTGCCAGCAGCCAAGCCCAGGGGGCCCGGGAAAAACTGTTTTTT. Translated: CASSQAQGAREKLFF.

The rearrangement links TRBV2 to TRBJ1-5; D remains unclear. There are 13 residues in the CDR3. V was trimmed by 3 bases and J by 7 bases, leaving 10 bases between them. The V gene's germline CDR1 is SNHLY and CDR2 FYNNEI. The CDR3 protein is CASSEQWQQPQHF. CDR3 nucleotide sequence: TGTGCCAGCAGTGAGCAGTGGCAGCAGCCCCAGCATTTT.

The sample holds a few counts of this clone. This chain uses TRBV5-1 with TRBJ1-4; D possibly corresponds to TRBD1 (6 bases). CDR1 is SGHRS, CDR2 YFSETQ, per germline. This CDR3 comprises 16 residues. Trimming removed 7 bases at V and 0 bases at J, with 16 bases between. The CDR3: CASAREGGATNEKLFF. Here the CDR3 DNA reads TGCGCCAGCGCCCGAGAGGGGGGGGCAACTAATGAAAAACTGTTTTTT.

V and J are TRBV7-3 and TRBJ2-3; TRBD2 matches at 8 bases. Losses at the gene ends were 1 base for V and 1 base for J; bases not matched to a gene: 10. This CDR3 has 18 amino acids. The germline gives CDR1 SGHTA, CDR2 FQGTGA. CDR3 in DNA: TGTGCCAGCAGCTTAATCCCAGGACTAGCTGGAGGCACAGATACGCAGTATTTT. Its protein is CASSLIPGLAGGTDTQYF.

This clone was counted between two and nine times. V gene TRBV28 combines with J gene TRBJ2-3; TRBD1 is a possible D gene (6 bases). Germline loops: CDR1 MDHEN, CDR2 SYDVKM. The CDR3 runs to 18 residues. Trimming removed 6 bases from V and 0 bases from J, with 22 bases in between. In DNA, the CDR3 is TGTGCCAGCAGCCCTTGGCAGGGGCCCAGTAAGAGCACAGATACGCAGTATTTT. Protein product: CASSPWQGPSKSTDTQYF. Based on the CDR3 plus reference TRBV28 and TRBJ2-3, the full variable domain is DVKVTQSSRYLVKRTGEKVFLECVQDMDHENMFWYRQDPGLGLRLIYFSYDVKMKEKGDIPEGYSVSREKKERFSLILESASTNQTSMYLCASSPWQGPSKSTDTQYFGPGTRLTVL.

V and J are TRBV28 and TRBJ2-2; 13 positions match TRBD2. The CDR3 contains 18 residues. Germline V gene data show CDR1 as MDHEN and CDR2 as SYDVKM. Germline trimming cut 3 bases from V and 2 bases from J; bases unmatched to any gene: 6. DNA of the CDR3: TGTGCCAGCAGTTTCATGGGACTAGCGGGATTAAACACCGGGGAGCTGTTTTTT. It codes for CASSFMGLAGLNTGELFF.

This chain's CDR3 is CASSRLGTGGKETQYF. The CDR3 bases are TGTGCCAGCAGTCGCCTGGGGACAGGGGGCAAGGAGACCCAGTACTTC. V and J are TRBV27 and TRBJ2-5, with 12 bases that match TRBD1. Germline lookup yields CDR1 MNHEY and CDR2 SMNVEV (reference sequence). This CDR3 is built from 16 residues. Unmatched junction bases numbered 9, after V lost 5 bases and J lost 5 bases.

V and J are TRBV6-5 and TRBJ2-3; D might be TRBD2 (5 bases). V lost 0 bases to trimming and J lost 4 bases, with 11 bases between them. This CDR3 spans 15 amino acids. Germline V gene sequence: CDR1 MNHEY, CDR2 SVGAGI. The CDR3: CASSYSIWEPDTQYF. CDR3 DNA: TGTGCCAGCAGTTACTCGATCTGGGAGCCAGATACGCAGTATTTT.

The chain carries TRBV7-2 and TRBJ2-3, with TRBD1 matching over 9 bases. The CDR3 is made up of 13 amino acids. Per the germline V gene, CDR1 is SGHTA and CDR2 is FQGNSA. J was trimmed by 6 bases and V by 8 bases; bases with no gene match: 6. CDR3 sequence reads: CASSDRGDDTQYF. The DNA of the CDR3 is TGTGCCAGCTCGGACAGGGGAGACGATACGCAGTATTTT.

This chain connects TRBV24-1 to TRBJ2-5; 11 nucleotides agree with TRBD1. The CDR3 has 14 residues. The germline V gene has CDR1 KGHDR and CDR2 SFDVKD. Germline trimming cut 9 bases from V and 5 bases from J; bases unmatched to any gene: 7. The CDR3 DNA is TGTGCCACCGCGAGGCGGACAGGGGGCGAGACCCAGTACTTC. Protein sequence: CATARRTGGETQYF.

The chain uses TRBV29-1 and TRBJ2-5; unclear D gene. V lost 1 base and J lost 5, with 14 bases in between. CDR3 size: 14 residues. Germline CDR1 and CDR2: SQVTM and ANQGSEA. CDR3 sequence: CSVEGGSHSETQYF. The CDR3, as DNA: TGCAGCGTTGAAGGCGGAAGCCATAGCGAGACCCAGTACTTC.

The chain joins TRBV4-2 to TRBJ1-1; D is possibly TRBD1 (5 bases). Deletions cut 0 bases from V and 1 base from J, with 15 bases between. This CDR3 is 17 amino acids long. Per the germline V gene, CDR1 is LGHNA and CDR2 is YNFKEQ. In nucleotides, the CDR3 is TGTGCCAGCAGCCAAGAATTCCGACAGTCAGGGAACACTGAAGCTTTCTTT. Its translation is CASSQEFRQSGNTEAFF.

The V gene is TRBV5-1, the J gene TRBJ1-4, with D hard to call. The germline V gene has CDR1 SGHRS and CDR2 YFSETQ. The V and J ends lost 6 bases and 7 bases respectively, with 13 bases between them. The CDR3 contains 13 residues. Written as DNA, the CDR3 is TGCGCCAGCACCGACCTAGGAGGTGAAAAACTGTTTTTT. As protein: CASTDLGGEKLFF.

The chain links TRBV10-2 to TRBJ1-2, with D possibly TRBD1 on 5 matching bases. Deletions cut 3 bases from V and 4 bases from J, with 9 bases between. Germline V gene sequence: CDR1 WSHSY, CDR2 SAAADI. The CDR3 spans 13 residues. The CDR3 region is CASSEGEAYGYTF. In DNA, the CDR3 is TGCGCCAGCAGTGAAGGGGAAGCCTATGGCTACACCTTC.